This entry concerns a single T cell receptor (beta chain). Deletions cut 4 bases from V and 3 bases from J, with 11 bases between. This CDR3 region has 14 residues. Per the germline V gene, CDR1 is SGHRS and CDR2 is YFSETQ. Per the original data handling: From reference gene primer amplification, estimates of nucleated cell counts were derived. Libraries were prepared by immunoSEQ multiplex PCR; TCRdb keeps only in-frame clonotypes and omits some of them. V, J and clone size are taken as reported in that table, and D and trimming were inferred from the DNA itself. The repertoire holds approximately 310,000 clones, around 90% seen once, with roughly 5.2% in the top ten. The data are from a study of blood T cell repertoires in COVID-19. Study information: Samples came from the United States, Italy and Spain, spanning acute and convalescent COVID-19.

This rearrangement joins TRBV5-1 to TRBJ1-3, with no clear D. The origin of this receptor is a man aged 60-69 years who had recovered from COVID-19. Input material: PBMCs or T cells enriched from blood (not recorded which). Here the CDR3 reads CASSPGSFGNTIYF. Here the CDR3 DNA reads TGCGCCAGCAGCCCGGGTTCTTTTGGAAACACCATATATTTT.